This TCR beta chain was observed in a study of Graves' ophthalmopathy and Graves' hyperthyroidism. Ten or more counts support this clonotype. RNA transcripts yielded amplified TCR beta CDR3 regions. An initial RT-PCR round employing HTBI primers preceded a second-round multiplex PCR. From the multiplex PCR reads, TCRdb called clonotypes with MiXCR, one entry per CDR3 protein. Of 620,000 or so distinct CDR3 sequences listed, 22% were seen once; the top ten hold more than 5.5%. Germline CDR1 SGDLS, CDR2 YYNGEE. Trimming shortened V by 4 bases and J by 6 bases, and 13 bases separated the two germline ends. CDR3 length: 13 amino acids.

The clonotype was recovered from a woman younger than 30 with stable Graves' hyperthyroidism. Some clones in this sample may be carry-over from other donors' samples. The source material was peripheral blood. V and J are TRBV9 and TRBJ1-2, with a possible D match to TRBD1 (6 bases). The CDR3: CASSLDRSDGYTF. The CDR3 nucleotides are TGTGCCAGCAGCTTGGACAGATCGGATGGCTACACCTTC.